This T cell receptor (beta chain) stems from a study of T cells in women clearing cervical HPV infection. For the study at large: Cases: HPV16-related CIN3 or worse on histology, 2 invasive cancers. General study results and limits: Unknown T-cell numbers per sample may underlie the richness differences. Effector/memory and HPV-specific T cells were not isolated, and association timing is unknown.

This CDR3 comprises 19 residues. J lost 0 bases, V lost 11 bases, and 14 bases had no gene match. From germline, CDR1 is LNHDA and CDR2 SQIVND (reference sequence). The repertoire was sequenced with immunoSEQ multiplex PCR; TCRdb's copy has only in-frame clones and lacks some. This listing includes around 37,000 clones. To note about this clone: What it binds is unknown. Sequencing ends 3 residues short of the CDR3 end; the germline J gene provides the rest.

Sample: blood buffy coat. The V gene is TRBV19, the J gene TRBJ2-1, with 15 bases lining up with TRBD2. This TCR was recovered from a woman aged 18 to 75 with a cervical HPV16 infection that either progressed to CIN3+ or cleared (not recorded which). CDR3 in amino acids: CAPKVEGTSGGSSYNEQFF. The covered CDR3 bases are TGTGCCCCTAAAGTAGAGGGGACTAGCGGGGGGAGCTCCTACAATGAG.